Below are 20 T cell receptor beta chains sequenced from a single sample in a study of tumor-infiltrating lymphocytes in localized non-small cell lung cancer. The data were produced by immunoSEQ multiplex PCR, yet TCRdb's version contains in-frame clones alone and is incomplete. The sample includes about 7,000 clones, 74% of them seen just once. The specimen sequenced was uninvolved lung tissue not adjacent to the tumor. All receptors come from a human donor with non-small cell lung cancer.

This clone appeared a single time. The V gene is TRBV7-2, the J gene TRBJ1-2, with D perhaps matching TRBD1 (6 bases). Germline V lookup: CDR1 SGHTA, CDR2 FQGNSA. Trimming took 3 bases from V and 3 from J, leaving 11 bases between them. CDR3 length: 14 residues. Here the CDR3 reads CASSFYRVDYGYTF. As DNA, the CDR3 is TGTGCCAGCAGCTTTTACAGGGTTGACTATGGCTACACCTTC.

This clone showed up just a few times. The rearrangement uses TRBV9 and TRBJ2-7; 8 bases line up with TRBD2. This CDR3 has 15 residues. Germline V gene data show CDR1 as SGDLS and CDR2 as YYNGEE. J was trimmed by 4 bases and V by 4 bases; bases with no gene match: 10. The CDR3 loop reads CASSPRVSGKYEQYF. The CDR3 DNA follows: TGTGCCAGCAGCCCTCGAGTTAGCGGGAAGTACGAGCAGTACTTC.

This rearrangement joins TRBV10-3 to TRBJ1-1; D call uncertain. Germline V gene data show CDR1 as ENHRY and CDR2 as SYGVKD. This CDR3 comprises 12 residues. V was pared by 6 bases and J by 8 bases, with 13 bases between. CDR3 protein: CAIRPGTGEAFF. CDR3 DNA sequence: TGTGCCATCAGGCCCGGTACTGGCGAAGCTTTCTTT.

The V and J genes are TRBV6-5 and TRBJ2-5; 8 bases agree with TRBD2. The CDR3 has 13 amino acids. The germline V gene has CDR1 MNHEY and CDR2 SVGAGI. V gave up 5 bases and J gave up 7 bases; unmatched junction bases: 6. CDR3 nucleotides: TGTGCCAGCAGTCCGAGCCTAGCGGGGACCCAGTACTTC. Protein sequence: CASSPSLAGTQYF.

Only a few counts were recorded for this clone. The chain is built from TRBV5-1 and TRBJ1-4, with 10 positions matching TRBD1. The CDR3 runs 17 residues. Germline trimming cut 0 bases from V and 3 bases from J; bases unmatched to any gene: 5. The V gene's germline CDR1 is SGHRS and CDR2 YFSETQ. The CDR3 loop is CASSLGQGAFANEKLFF. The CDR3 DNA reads TGCGCCAGCAGCTTGGGACAGGGGGCTTTTGCTAATGAAAAACTGTTTTTT. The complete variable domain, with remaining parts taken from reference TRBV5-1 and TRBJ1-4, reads KAGVTQTPRYLIKTRGQQVTLSCSPISGHRSVSWYQQTPGQGLQFLFEYFSETQRNKGNFPGRFSGRQFSNSRSEMNVSTLELGDSALYLCASSLGQGAFANEKLFFGSGTQLSVL.

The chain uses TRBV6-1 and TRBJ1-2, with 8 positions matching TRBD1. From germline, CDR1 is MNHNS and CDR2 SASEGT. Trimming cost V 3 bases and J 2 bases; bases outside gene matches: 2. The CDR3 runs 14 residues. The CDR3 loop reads CASSDQGANYGYTF. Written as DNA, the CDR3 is TGTGCCAGCAGTGATCAGGGGGCGAACTATGGCTACACCTTC.

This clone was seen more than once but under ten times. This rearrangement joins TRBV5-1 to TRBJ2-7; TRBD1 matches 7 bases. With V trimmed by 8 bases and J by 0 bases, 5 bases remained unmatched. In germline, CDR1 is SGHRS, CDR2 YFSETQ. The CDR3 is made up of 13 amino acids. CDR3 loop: CARTGHYSYEQYF. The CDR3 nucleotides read TGCGCCAGGACAGGGCATTACTCCTACGAGCAGTACTTC.

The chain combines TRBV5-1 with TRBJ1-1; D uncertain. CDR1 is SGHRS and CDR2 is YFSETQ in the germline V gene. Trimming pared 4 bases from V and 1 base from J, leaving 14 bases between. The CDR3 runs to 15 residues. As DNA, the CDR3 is TGCGCCAGCAGCGTACTTAGTACGGGGAACACTGAAGCTTTCTTT. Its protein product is CASSVLSTGNTEAFF.

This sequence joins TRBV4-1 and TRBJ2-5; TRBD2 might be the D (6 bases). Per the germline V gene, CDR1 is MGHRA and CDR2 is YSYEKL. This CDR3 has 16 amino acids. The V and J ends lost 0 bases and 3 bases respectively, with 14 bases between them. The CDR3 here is CASSQDGSRREETQYF. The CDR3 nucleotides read TGCGCCAGCAGCCAAGATGGATCGAGGAGGGAAGAGACCCAGTACTTC.

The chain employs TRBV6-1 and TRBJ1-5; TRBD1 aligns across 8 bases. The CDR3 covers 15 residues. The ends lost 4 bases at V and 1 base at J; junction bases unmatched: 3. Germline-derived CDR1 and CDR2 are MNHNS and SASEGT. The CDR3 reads CASSVTGGSNQPQHF. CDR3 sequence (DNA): TGTGCCAGCAGTGTAACAGGGGGAAGCAATCAGCCCCAGCATTTT.

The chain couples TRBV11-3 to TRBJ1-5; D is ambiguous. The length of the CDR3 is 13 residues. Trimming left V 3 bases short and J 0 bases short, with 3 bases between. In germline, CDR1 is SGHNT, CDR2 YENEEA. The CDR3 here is CASSFSSNQPQHF. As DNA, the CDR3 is TGTGCCAGCAGCTTCTCTAGCAATCAGCCCCAGCATTTT.

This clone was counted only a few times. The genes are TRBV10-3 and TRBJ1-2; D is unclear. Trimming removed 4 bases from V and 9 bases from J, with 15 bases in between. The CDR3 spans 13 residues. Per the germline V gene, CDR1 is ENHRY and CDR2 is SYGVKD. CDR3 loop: CAISASTVFSYTF. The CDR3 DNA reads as TGTGCCATCAGTGCTAGTACCGTTTTTAGCTACACCTTC.

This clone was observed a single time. CDR3: CASSASSGAYNEQFF. The CDR3 DNA reads as TGCGCCAGCAGCGCATCTAGCGGAGCCTACAATGAGCAGTTCTTC. This chain connects TRBV5-1 to TRBJ2-1; TRBD2 matches at 7 bases. Per the germline V gene, CDR1 is SGHRS and CDR2 is YFSETQ. Trimming removed 4 bases from V and 2 bases from J; junction bases left unmatched: 6. This CDR3 is 15 amino acids long.

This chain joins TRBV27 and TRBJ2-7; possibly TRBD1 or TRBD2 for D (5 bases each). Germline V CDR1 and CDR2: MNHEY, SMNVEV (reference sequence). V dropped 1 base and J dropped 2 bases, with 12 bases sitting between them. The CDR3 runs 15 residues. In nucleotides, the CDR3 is TGTGCCAGCAGTTTATATGGGACCGCAGCCTACGAGCAGTACTTC. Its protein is CASSLYGTAAYEQYF.

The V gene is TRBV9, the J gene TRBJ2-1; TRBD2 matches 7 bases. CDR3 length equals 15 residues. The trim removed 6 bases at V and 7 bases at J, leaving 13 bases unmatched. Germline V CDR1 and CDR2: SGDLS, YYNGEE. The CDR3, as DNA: TGTGCCAGCACCAAGTCGCTAGCGGATGGTAATGAGCAGTTCTTC. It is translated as CASTKSLADGNEQFF.

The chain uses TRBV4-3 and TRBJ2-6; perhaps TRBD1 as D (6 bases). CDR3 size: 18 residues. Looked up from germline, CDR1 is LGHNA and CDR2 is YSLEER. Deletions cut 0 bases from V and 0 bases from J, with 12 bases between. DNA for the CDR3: TGCGCCAGCAGCCAAGATGAGGCCAGGGGCTCTGGGGCCAACGTCCTGACTTTC. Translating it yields CASSQDEARGSGANVLTF.

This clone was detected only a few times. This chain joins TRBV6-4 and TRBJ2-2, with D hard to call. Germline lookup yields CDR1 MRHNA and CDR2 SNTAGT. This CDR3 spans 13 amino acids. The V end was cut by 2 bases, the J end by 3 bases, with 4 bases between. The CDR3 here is CASSDRDTGELFF. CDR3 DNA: TGTGCCAGCAGTGACAGGGACACCGGGGAGCTGTTTTTT.

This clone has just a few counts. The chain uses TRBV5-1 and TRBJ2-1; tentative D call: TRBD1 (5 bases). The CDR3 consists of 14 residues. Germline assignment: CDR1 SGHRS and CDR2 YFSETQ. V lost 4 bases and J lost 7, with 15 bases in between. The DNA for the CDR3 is TGCGCCAGCAGCACCGACAGCTCCTGGAATGAGCAGTTCTTC. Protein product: CASSTDSSWNEQFF.

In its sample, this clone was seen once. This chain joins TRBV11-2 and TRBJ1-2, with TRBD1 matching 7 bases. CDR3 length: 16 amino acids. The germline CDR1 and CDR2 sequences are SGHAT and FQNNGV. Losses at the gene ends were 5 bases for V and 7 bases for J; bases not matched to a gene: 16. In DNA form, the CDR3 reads TGTGCCAGCAGCACCCTTCGGGCAGGGGGGATGTCTGGCTACACCTTC. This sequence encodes CASSTLRAGGMSGYTF.

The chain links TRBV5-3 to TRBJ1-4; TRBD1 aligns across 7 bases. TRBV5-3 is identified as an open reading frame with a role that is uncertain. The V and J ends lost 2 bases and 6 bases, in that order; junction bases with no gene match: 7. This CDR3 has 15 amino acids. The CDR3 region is CARSFPAGGDEKLFF. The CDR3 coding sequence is TGTGCCAGAAGCTTTCCGGCAGGGGGAGATGAAAAACTGTTTTTT.